This paragraph covers one TCR beta chain sequence. Its antigen remains undetermined. The source of the sample is a study of CXCR3-negative and CXCR3-positive naive CD8 T cells (dated by TCRdb to between 2018 and 2020). Concerning the study at large: In total, 130 million to 150 million TRB reads were obtained, which works out to roughly 1.5 +/- 0.3 million reads per library. Diversity and physicochemical repertoire analyses covered around 10 donors pooled from two independent experiments. TRBV-TRBJ cluster analysis included naive subsets from about 5 donors and memory cells from 3 donors.

What the study reported, not specific to this receptor: TRB CDR3s from CXCR3-positive naive cells showed higher hydrophobicity (lower Kidera factor 4), lower energy, and higher strength and volume indices than CXCR3-negative naive cells. Within the same donor, TRBV-TRBJ usage looked similar between naive CXCR3-negative and CXCR3-positive cells, but memory cells had distinct patterns. Freshly isolated PBMCs were used for most assays because CXCR3 expression partially decreased after cryopreservation. Comparably high repertoire diversity was found in both naive subsets, whereas much lower repertoire diversity was found in memory CD8+ T cells. Because surface CD5, which has been linked to self-reactivity in mice, was comparable between naive subsets, TCR interaction strength was also inferred from TRB CDR3 physicochemical properties.

Its CDR3 holds 15 amino acids, cysteine through phenylalanine. No DNA is listed. CDR1 and CDR2, per the germline V gene, are SQVTM and ANQGSEA. Sequencing relied on a NextSeq 550. The Human TCR Profiling Kit (MiLaboratory) was used to make UMI-labeled 5' RACE TRB cDNA libraries. The full amount of extracted RNA was used for cDNA synthesis, and the full amount of resulting cDNA was used for PCR amplification. The libraries were made side by side, with each library going through the same number of PCR cycles. Per the source publication's procedure: With a minimum of two reads required per UMI, MIGEC and MiXCR pulled out about 50,000 +/- 10,000 unique UMI-labeled TRB cDNA molecules from each library. On average, approximately 40,000 +/- 10,000 functional in-frame TRB CDR3 nucleotide clonotypes lacking stop codons were found per library. After downsampling to 5000 UMI-labeled TRB molecules per sample, diversity metrics, including normalized Shannon-Wiener and Chao1, were computed in VDJtools. For the central five CDR3 residues, VDJtools calculated physicochemical properties weighted by clonotype size, namely interaction energy, strength, volume and Kidera factor 4. Through TCRdb reprocessing, the reads give one entry per CDR3 protein sequence; DNA is omitted. These V and J calls are TCRdb output, not the study's own analysis. The table held for this sample gives some 110,000 distinct CDR3 sequences. In total, the top ten clones hold approximately 0.37% of the sample.

Each CD8+ T cell subset was flow-sorted in triplicate, and some 300,000 cells per subset were placed directly into RLT lysis buffer. Naive CD8+ T cells were defined stringently as CD45RO-CCR7+CD27+CD95- to exclude memory contaminants. Peripheral blood mononuclear cells were isolated from buffy coats by standard density gradient centrifugation. Naive CXCR3-negative and CXCR3-positive CD8+ T cells were flow-sorted using a FACSAria III. Total RNA was extracted from sorted cells using an RNeasy Mini Kit. The source material was naive CXCR3+ CD8+ T cells from blood. The cell subset or site label, as the study defines it: CD45RO-CCR7+CD27+CD95- naive CD8+ T cells expressing CXCR3 (TNR3+). The TCR originated in a human donor in good health. Some clones in this sample may be carry-over from other donors' samples. The chain is encoded by TRBV29-1 joined to TRBJ2-2; TCRdb picks TRBD1, but there is no DNA to check that call. The CDR3 protein: CSVDFGTGGLGELFF.